This T cell receptor beta chain was profiled in a study of blood T cell repertoires in COVID-19. The CDR3 has 16 residues. Germline V gives CDR1 SGHRS, CDR2 YFSETQ. After removal of 4 bases from V and 4 bases from J, the junction contained 7 bases not matched to a gene. This clone is labeled medium-sized. Sequencing used immunoSEQ multiplex PCR; TCRdb keeps in-frame clones, though not all of them. This sample has about 200,000 clones, with roughly 78% found just once. The sequence came from a woman of 80 years or more with active or convalescent COVID-19. The source material was peripheral blood. The chain has TRBV5-1 and TRBJ2-2; 10 nucleotides match TRBD1. Here the CDR3 reads CASSVGTGVTTGELFF. The CDR3 DNA reads TGCGCCAGCAGCGTCGGGACAGGGGTTACCACCGGGGAGCTGTTTTTT.